This entry features one T cell receptor (beta chain) sequence. The antigen is unknown. The germline gives CDR1 KGHSH, CDR2 LQKENI. The length of the CDR3 is 16 residues. The V gene lost 3 bases and the J gene lost 3 bases, with 15 bases spanning the gap. The sample comes from a study of graft-versus-host responses after intestinal transplantation. Overall study: Anti-thymocyte globulin served as induction for all recipients, who then took tacrolimus and steroids for approximately 3 years.

This table comes from immunoSEQ multiplex PCR, and its TCRdb copy is limited to in-frame clones, with some not included. The profile covers 100,000 or so clones, with about 93% appearing a single time and roughly 2% taken by the ten largest. Notes on the study in general: Declines in HvG clones occurring early post-transplant were associated with peak circulating GvH clone levels.

The chain employs TRBV18 and TRBJ1-3, with TRBD1 as a possible D gene (5 bases). The TCR sequence derives from a human donor who received an intestinal transplant. Sequences were derived from unstimulated CD8+ T cells sorted from spleen or lymph node cells, sampled before intestinal transplant. CDR3 region: CASSPRAGEFGNTIYF. The CDR3 region has the DNA TGTGCCAGCTCACCCCGCGCGGGGGAGTTTGGAAACACCATATATTTT.